Listed here are 27 T cell receptor beta chains from one sample, sequenced in a study of cytomegalovirus exposure and HLA in healthy donors. PCR involved 60 Vbeta and 13 Jbeta primers. Profiling relied on immunoSEQ multiplex PCR, and the TCRdb table lists in-frame clones only, not all of them. This sample has about 96,000 clones, with 65% to 80% found just once. Sequenced: PBMCs. Receptors originate from a female donor in good health and CMV-seropositive.

The chain joins TRBV11-2 to TRBJ2-7, with 7 bases lining up with TRBD2. The CDR3 has 15 residues. Germline assignment: CDR1 SGHAT and CDR2 FQNNGV. The J segment lost 3 bases and the V segment lost 1 base, leaving 6 bases of the junction unmatched. CDR3 sequence (DNA): TGTGCCAGCAGCTTAGGGGGAGGGTCGAACTACGAGCAGTACTTC. Translation: CASSLGGGSNYEQYF.

This sequence joins TRBV7-8 and TRBJ1-1, with unresolved D. Per germline, CDR1 SGHVS and CDR2 FQNEAQ. With 5 bases removed from V and 4 bases from J, the gap between germline ends came to 23 bases. The CDR3 is 17 residues long. As DNA, the CDR3 is TGTGCCAGCAGCCGGAGGTATTTGCAGGCTGTTAGCACTGAAGCTTTCTTT. Amino acids: CASSRRYLQAVSTEAFF.

This clone has more than one count but fewer than ten. CDR3: CASSPGVGSSYEQYF. CDR3 DNA: TGTGCCAGCAGTCCCGGGGTGGGAAGCTCCTACGAGCAGTACTTC. This chain links TRBV28 with TRBJ2-7, with TRBD2 as a possible D gene (5 bases). The CDR3 has 15 amino acids. In germline, CDR1 is MDHEN, CDR2 SYDVKM. Trimming took off 5 bases at V and 0 bases at J, with 14 bases between the two ends.

V gene TRBV6-1 combines with J gene TRBJ2-7; TRBD2 might be the D (5 bases). The CDR3 length is 13 residues. Trimming removed 6 bases from V and 0 bases from J, with 9 bases in between. Germline loops: CDR1 MNHNS, CDR2 SASEGT. CDR3 nucleotides: TGTGCCAGCAGACCCACTAGCTCCTACGAGCAGTACTTC. It yields the protein CASRPTSSYEQYF.

This clone occurred a few times. The chain carries TRBV7-9 and TRBJ1-4; 9 positions agree with TRBD1. The V gene's germline CDR1 is SEHNR and CDR2 FQNEAQ (reference sequence). The CDR3 spans 16 residues. V shed 5 bases, J shed 5 bases, and the junction held 9 bases outside the gene matches. In DNA form, the CDR3 reads TGTGCCAGCAGCCCCCGGACAGGGGTCCAAAATGAAAAACTGTTTTTT. Translation: CASSPRTGVQNEKLFF.

This clone has only one observation. The chain recombines TRBV7-9 with TRBJ1-1, with 10 bases matching TRBD1. The CDR3 runs 13 residues. Germline V gene data show CDR1 as SEHNR and CDR2 as FQNEAQ (reference sequence). Unmatched junction bases numbered 4, after V lost 7 bases and J lost 5 bases. The DNA for the CDR3 is TGTGCCAGCATCTGGGGACAGGGGACTGAAGCTTTCTTT. Its protein is CASIWGQGTEAFF.

The chain couples TRBV5-4 to TRBJ2-7, with 8 bases matching TRBD2. Losses at the gene ends were 2 bases for V and 0 bases for J; bases not matched to a gene: 4. The germline V gene has CDR1 SGHNT and CDR2 YYREEE (reference sequence). The length of the CDR3 is 15 residues. CDR3 coding DNA: TGTGCCAGCAGCTTTTCCGGGACTAGCTCCTACGAGCAGTACTTC. It specifies CASSFSGTSSYEQYF.

V usage is TRBV4-1 and J usage is TRBJ2-3, with 13 bases that match TRBD2. Germline CDR1 reads MGHRA; CDR2 reads YSYEKL. This CDR3 has 17 residues. V lost 5 bases to trimming and J lost 0 bases; unmatched junction nucleotides: 5. The CDR3 nucleotides are TGCGCCAGCAGCTGGACTAGCGGGGGCCTTAGCACAGATACGCAGTATTTT. Translation gives CASSWTSGGLSTDTQYF.

CDR3 nucleotides: TGTGCCAGCAGCTTAGACGGGACTAGCGGGACTTACGAGCAGTACTTC. Protein product: CASSLDGTSGTYEQYF. V is TRBV7-2 and J is TRBJ2-7, with 13 bases fitting TRBD2. The CDR3 is made up of 16 amino acids. Germline CDR1 reads SGHTA; CDR2 reads FQGNSA. Unmatched junction bases numbered 4, after V lost 1 base and J lost 4 bases.

This clone is a singleton in its sample. The chain joins TRBV4-3 to TRBJ2-3, with TRBD2 matching 14 bases. The trim removed 0 bases at V and 0 bases at J, leaving 11 bases unmatched. This CDR3 spans 21 amino acids. The V gene's germline CDR1 is LGHNA and CDR2 YSLEER. This chain's CDR3 is CASSQEYARLAGGPSTDTQYF. The CDR3 nucleotides are TGCGCCAGCAGCCAAGAGTATGCCCGACTAGCGGGGGGGCCTAGCACAGATACGCAGTATTTT.

A single count supports this clone. The chain joins TRBV4-2 to TRBJ2-7; D might be TRBD2 (6 bases). Germline V CDR1 and CDR2: LGHNA, YNFKEQ. The CDR3 contains 17 residues. V lost 0 bases, J lost 0 bases, and 15 bases lay in between. CDR3 coding DNA: TGTGCCAGCAGCCAAGAGTGGGGGAGGCGCAGCTCCTACGAGCAGTACTTC. Protein: CASSQEWGRRSSYEQYF.

The V gene is TRBV14, the J gene TRBJ2-5; TRBD1 agrees at 12 bases. J was trimmed by 5 bases and V by 2 bases; bases with no gene match: 3. The CDR3 contains 15 residues. The germline V gene encodes CDR1 SGHDN and CDR2 FVKESK. The CDR3 region has the DNA TGTGCCAGCAGCCAACTGGGACAGGGGGCCGAGACCCAGTACTTC. Translation gives CASSQLGQGAETQYF.

The chain recombines TRBV4-1 with TRBJ2-3; D perhaps matches TRBD2 (6 bases). Per the germline V gene, CDR1 is MGHRA and CDR2 is YSYEKL. The germline V and J ends were trimmed by 3 bases and 2 bases, with 12 bases remaining between them. This CDR3 is 15 amino acids long. This chain's CDR3 is CASSQRESITDTQYF. The CDR3 DNA reads TGCGCCAGCAGCCAGCGGGAATCGATCACAGATACGCAGTATTTT.

The chain couples TRBV6-1 to TRBJ1-1; maybe TRBD1 (6 bases). Deletions cut 3 bases from V and 2 bases from J, with 13 bases between. This CDR3 region has 15 residues. CDR1 and CDR2 from the germline V gene are MNHNS and SASEGT. This chain's CDR3 is CASSDSGQINTEAFF. The CDR3 DNA reads TGTGCCAGCAGTGATTCCGGACAGATTAACACTGAAGCTTTCTTT.

This chain uses TRBV28 with TRBJ2-2, with D tentatively TRBD2 (5 bases). V was trimmed by 6 bases and J by 4 bases, leaving 12 bases between them. Germline V gene lookup returns CDR1 MDHEN and CDR2 SYDVKM. This CDR3 has 14 amino acids. The CDR3 here is CASRRTLSTGELFF. The CDR3 DNA reads as TGTGCCAGCAGGCGGACTCTGAGCACCGGGGAGCTGTTTTTT. Full variable domain (remainder filled in from reference TRBV28 and TRBJ2-2): DVKVTQSSRYLVKRTGEKVFLECVQDMDHENMFWYRQDPGLGLRLIYFSYDVKMKEKGDIPEGYSVSREKKERFSLILESASTNQTSMYLCASRRTLSTGELFFGEGSRLTVL.

The chain is built from TRBV28 and TRBJ2-1; D gene uncertain. Trimming pared 2 bases from V and 4 bases from J, leaving 3 bases between. Germline V CDR1 and CDR2: MDHEN, SYDVKM. The CDR3 has 12 amino acids. The CDR3 DNA sequence: TGTGCCAGCAGTTTACTTTACAATGAGCAGTTCTTC. It encodes CASSLLYNEQFF.

The chain is built from TRBV19 and TRBJ1-2; TRBD1 agrees at 8 bases. This CDR3 is 13 amino acids long. The junction had 2 bases not matched to a gene; V was cut back by 4 bases and J by 4 bases. CDR1 and CDR2 (germline): LNHDA, SQIVND (reference sequence). The CDR3 loop is CASSTGQGYGYTF. The CDR3 nucleotides are TGTGCCAGTAGTACTGGACAGGGCTATGGCTACACCTTC. The variable domain in full, with the rest retrieved from reference TRBV19 and TRBJ1-2, is DGGITQSPKYLFRKEGQNVTLSCEQNLNHDAMYWYRQDPGQGLRLIYYSQIVNDFQKGDIAEGYSVSREKKESFPLTVTSAQKNPTAFYLCASSTGQGYGYTFGSGTRLTVV.

Worth noting for this clone: One end of the junction is discordant with germline, which a read error may explain. This chain joins TRBV29-1 and TRBJ2-7; 9 bases are shared with TRBD1. The CDR3 extends over 10 amino acids. Germline lookup yields CDR1 SQVTM and CDR2 ANQGSEA. The CDR3 is CSVGPGQGVF. The DNA for the CDR3 is TGCAGCGTTGGACCGGGACAGGGAGTTTTC.

A word on this clone: The junction departs from germline at one end; a sequencing error may be responsible. V gene TRBV4-2 combines with J gene TRBJ2-3; TRBD1 aligns across 8 bases. Germline V CDR1 and CDR2: LGHNA, YNFKEQ. This CDR3 has 15 residues. CDR3 residues: CASSHNDRGTGTQYF. The CDR3 region has the DNA TGTGCCAGCAGCCATAACGACAGGGGAACAGGTACGCAGTATTTT.

This clone has more than one count but fewer than ten. The V and J genes are TRBV11-2 and TRBJ2-3; TRBD1 might be the D (5 bases). The CDR3 loop spans 15 amino acids. Germline V gene lookup returns CDR1 SGHAT and CDR2 FQNNGV. V lost 4 bases and J 2 bases, leaving 13 bases between the germline ends. The CDR3 region is CASSSQGFTTDTQYF. The CDR3 DNA follows: TGTGCCAGCAGCTCCCAGGGTTTCACCACAGATACGCAGTATTTT.

The chain recombines TRBV6-5 with TRBJ1-6, with D possibly matching TRBD1 (6 bases). Germline lookup yields CDR1 MNHEY and CDR2 SVGAGI. With 4 bases removed from V and 8 bases from J, the gap between germline ends came to 18 bases. This CDR3 is built from 16 residues. The CDR3 is CASSLGGGRADSPLHF. CDR3 DNA sequence: TGTGCCAGCAGTTTAGGGGGAGGGCGAGCAGATTCACCCCTCCACTTT.

V is TRBV2 and J is TRBJ1-1; the D is unclear. Germline CDR1 and CDR2: SNHLY and FYNNEI. V dropped 8 bases and J dropped 0 bases, with 13 bases sitting between them. The CDR3 consists of 14 residues. In DNA, the CDR3 is TGTGCCAGCGGGCAGCTACTGATGAACACTGAAGCTTTCTTT. This sequence encodes CASGQLLMNTEAFF. Filled out from reference TRBV2 and TRBJ1-1, the complete variable domain reads EPEVTQTPSHQVTQMGQEVILRCVPISNHLYFYWYRQILGQKVEFLVSFYNNEISEKSEIFDDQFSVERPDGSNFTLKIRSTKLEDSAMYFCASGQLLMNTEAFFGQGTRLTVV.

The V and J genes are TRBV6-1 and TRBJ1-5; possibly TRBD1 for D (5 bases). Germline loops: CDR1 MNHNS, CDR2 SASEGT. The CDR3 loop spans 15 amino acids. V shed 0 bases and J shed 2 bases, with 8 bases lying between them. CDR3 nucleotide sequence: TGTGCCAGCAGTGAAGCGCCGACAGGCAATCAGCCCCAGCATTTT. Encoded protein: CASSEAPTGNQPQHF.

The chain is built from TRBV4-3 and TRBJ2-2; 8 nucleotides line up with TRBD1. Germline V gene lookup returns CDR1 LGHNA and CDR2 YSLEER. CDR3 length: 15 amino acids. V was clipped by 3 bases and J by 4 bases; unmatched bases: 4. CDR3 nucleotide sequence: TGCGCCAGCAGCCAGTCCAGGGGGCGCACCGGGGAGCTGTTTTTT. Translating gives CASSQSRGRTGELFF.

This chain links TRBV7-2 with TRBJ2-7; 7 bases agree with TRBD1. J was trimmed by 1 base and V by 5 bases; bases with no gene match: 8. CDR3 length: 15 residues. The germline CDR1 and CDR2 sequences are SGHTA and FQGNSA. DNA for the CDR3: TGTGCCAGCAGCCGTTACCGGGACAGATCCTACGAGCAGTACTTC. It codes for CASSRYRDRSYEQYF.

V is TRBV29-1 and J is TRBJ2-7, with TRBD1 as a possible D gene (6 bases). This CDR3 region has 15 residues. In germline, CDR1 is SQVTM, CDR2 ANQGSEA. Trimming took 3 bases from V and 3 from J, leaving 18 bases between them. CDR3 loop: CSVEVQGTGLYEQYF. The CDR3 DNA sequence: TGCAGCGTTGAGGTTCAGGGGACGGGCCTCTACGAGCAGTACTTC.

This clone was seen a handful of times. The chain couples TRBV6-5 to TRBJ1-1, with 8 positions matching TRBD1. J was trimmed by 2 bases and V by 6 bases; bases with no gene match: 8. The germline V gene encodes CDR1 MNHEY and CDR2 SVGAGI. This CDR3 contains 15 residues. CDR3 nucleotide sequence: TGTGCCAGCAGCCGACGCAGGGGGCAAAACACTGAAGCTTTCTTT. It specifies CASSRRRGQNTEAFF.